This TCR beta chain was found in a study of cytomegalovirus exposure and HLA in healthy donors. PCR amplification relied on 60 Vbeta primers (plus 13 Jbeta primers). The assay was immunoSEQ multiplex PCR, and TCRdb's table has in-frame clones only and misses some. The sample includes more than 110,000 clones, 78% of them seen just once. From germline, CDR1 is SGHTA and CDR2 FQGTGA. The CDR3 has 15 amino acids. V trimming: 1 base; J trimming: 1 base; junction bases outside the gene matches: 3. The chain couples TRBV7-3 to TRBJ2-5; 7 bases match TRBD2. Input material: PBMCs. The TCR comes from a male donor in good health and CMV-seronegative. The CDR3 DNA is TGTGCCAGCAGCTTAAGGGCTAGCGGCCAAGAGACCCAGTACTTC. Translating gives CASSLRASGQETQYF. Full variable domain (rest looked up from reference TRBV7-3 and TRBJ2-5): GAGVSQTPSNKVTEKGKYVELRCDPISGHTALYWYRQSLGQGPEFLIYFQGTGAADDSGLPNDRFFAVRPEGSVSTLKIQRTERGDSAVYLCASSLRASGQETQYFGPGTRLLVL.